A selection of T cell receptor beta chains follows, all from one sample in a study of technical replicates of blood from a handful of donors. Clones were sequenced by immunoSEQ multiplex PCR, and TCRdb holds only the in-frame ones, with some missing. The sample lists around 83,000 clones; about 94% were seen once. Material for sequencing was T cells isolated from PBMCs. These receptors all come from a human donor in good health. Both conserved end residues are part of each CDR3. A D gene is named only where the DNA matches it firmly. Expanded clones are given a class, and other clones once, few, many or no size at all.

cdr3_nt: TGTGCCAGCAGCTCAAGGGGGCTTGAGGGAAACACCATATATTTT
cdr3_aa: CASSSRGLEGNTIYF
d_call: TRBD1
j_call: TRBJ1-3
cdr3_length: 15
clone_size: -
v_call: TRBV7-8

cdr3_nt: TGTGCCAGCAGTTATTTTTCGGGCGCGGGTCAGCCCCAGCATTTT
cdr3_aa: CASSYFSGAGQPQHF
d_call: -
j_call: TRBJ1-5
cdr3_length: 15
clone_size: -
v_call: TRBV27

cdr3_nt: TGTGCCAGCAGCTTGGGACAGGACTTCTCTGGAAACACCATATATTTT
cdr3_aa: CASSLGQDFSGNTIYF
d_call: TRBD1
j_call: TRBJ1-3
cdr3_length: 16
clone_size: -
v_call: TRBV7-3

cdr3_nt: TGTGCCAGTAGTATAGGAGGGAGGAATAATGAAAAACTGTTTTTT
cdr3_aa: CASSIGGRNNEKLFF
d_call: -
j_call: TRBJ1-4
cdr3_length: 15
clone_size: -
v_call: TRBV19

cdr3_nt: TGTGCCAGCAGCTTAAAGGGCGGGACCGAACAGTTCTTC
cdr3_aa: CASSLKGGTEQFF
d_call: -
j_call: TRBJ2-1
cdr3_length: 13
clone_size: -
v_call: TRBV7-9

cdr3_nt: TGTGCCAGCAGCAAAGCGGGACAGGGTACGAACACTGAAGCTTTCTTT
cdr3_aa: CASSKAGQGTNTEAFF
d_call: -
j_call: TRBJ1-1
cdr3_length: 16
clone_size: once
v_call: TRBV21-1

cdr3_nt: TGCAGCGTTGAGGGGCCTGGAGTTAATGAGCAGTTCTTC
cdr3_aa: CSVEGPGVNEQFF
d_call: -
j_call: TRBJ2-1
cdr3_length: 13
clone_size: -
v_call: TRBV29-1

cdr3_nt: TGTGCCAGCAGTGAACAGGTCGACAATGAGCAGTTCTTC
cdr3_aa: CASSEQVDNEQFF
d_call: -
j_call: TRBJ2-1
cdr3_length: 13
clone_size: -
v_call: TRBV2

cdr3_nt: TGCGCCACCGAAGCAATGAACACTGAAGCTTTCTTT
cdr3_aa: CATEAMNTEAFF
d_call: -
j_call: TRBJ1-1
cdr3_length: 12
clone_size: -
v_call: TRBV10-2

cdr3_nt: TGTGCCACCCGGACGGGAGGTGGGCCAGATACGCAGTATTTT
cdr3_aa: CATRTGGGPDTQYF
d_call: TRBD2
j_call: TRBJ2-3
cdr3_length: 14
clone_size: -
v_call: TRBV28

cdr3_nt: TGTGCCAGCAGTCTAAAAGACGGGGTCTACGAGCAGTACTTC
cdr3_aa: CASSLKDGVYEQYF
d_call: -
j_call: TRBJ2-7
cdr3_length: 14
clone_size: -
v_call: TRBV27

cdr3_nt: TGTGCCAGCAGTGAATTTCAGGGACTTTCCTACGAGCAGTACTTC
cdr3_aa: CASSEFQGLSYEQYF
d_call: -
j_call: TRBJ2-7
cdr3_length: 15
clone_size: -
v_call: TRBV25-1

cdr3_nt: TGCGCCAGCAGCCAAGGCGGGACAGGGGACAACTATGGCTACACCTTC
cdr3_aa: CASSQGGTGDNYGYTF
d_call: TRBD1
j_call: TRBJ1-2
cdr3_length: 16
clone_size: -
v_call: TRBV4-1

cdr3_nt: TGTGCCAGCAGCTTGGAAAGGGGATTGGGGGAGCAGTACTTC
cdr3_aa: CASSLERGLGEQYF
d_call: -
j_call: TRBJ2-7
cdr3_length: 14
clone_size: -
v_call: TRBV5-4

cdr3_nt: TGTGCCAGCAGTTTTACTAGCCATGAGCAGTTCTTC
cdr3_aa: CASSFTSHEQFF
d_call: -
j_call: TRBJ2-1
cdr3_length: 12
clone_size: -
v_call: TRBV27

cdr3_nt: TGTGCCAGCAGCGCAGCCGGGACAGGACTGGGAGGCTACACCTTC
cdr3_aa: CASSAAGTGLGGYTF
d_call: TRBD1
j_call: TRBJ1-2
cdr3_length: 15
clone_size: -
v_call: TRBV9

cdr3_nt: TGTGCCAGCAGCTTAGGCACTGGGGCGGTCGGAAACACCATATATTTT
cdr3_aa: CASSLGTGAVGNTIYF
d_call: -
j_call: TRBJ1-3
cdr3_length: 16
clone_size: once
v_call: TRBV13

cdr3_nt: TGTGCCAGCAGCTTTGGGGACTATGGTGAGACCCAGTACTTC
cdr3_aa: CASSFGDYGETQYF
d_call: TRBD2
j_call: TRBJ2-5
cdr3_length: 14
clone_size: -
v_call: TRBV5-6

cdr3_nt: TGCGCCAGCAGCGAGGAACTCTCAGGGGCCAACGTCCTGACTTTC
cdr3_aa: CASSEELSGANVLTF
d_call: -
j_call: TRBJ2-6
cdr3_length: 15
clone_size: -
v_call: TRBV5-1

cdr3_nt: TGTGCCAGTAGTATAGGGACAGGTAACACTGAAGCTTTCTTT
cdr3_aa: CASSIGTGNTEAFF
d_call: TRBD1
j_call: TRBJ1-1
cdr3_length: 14
clone_size: -
v_call: TRBV19

cdr3_nt: TGTGCCAGCTCCAGGACTGGGGCCAACGTCCTGACTTTC
cdr3_aa: CASSRTGANVLTF
d_call: -
j_call: TRBJ2-6
cdr3_length: 13
clone_size: -
v_call: TRBV2

cdr3_nt: TGTGCCAGCAGCTTAGTAGGGGCCAATCAGCCCCAGCATTTT
cdr3_aa: CASSLVGANQPQHF
d_call: -
j_call: TRBJ1-5
cdr3_length: 14
clone_size: -
v_call: TRBV7-2

cdr3_nt: TGTGCCAGCAGCTTGGGCATTATCTCCCCTAGCACAGATACGCAGTATTTT
cdr3_aa: CASSLGIISPSTDTQYF
d_call: -
j_call: TRBJ2-3
cdr3_length: 17
clone_size: -
v_call: TRBV7-9

cdr3_nt: TGTGCCAGCAGCTTAACTGGCAGCGGGTACTACGAGCAGTACTTC
cdr3_aa: CASSLTGSGYYEQYF
d_call: -
j_call: TRBJ2-7
cdr3_length: 15
clone_size: -
v_call: TRBV7-3

cdr3_nt: TGTGCCAGCAGTGACAGAGACAGGGAAGACTTGAACACTGAAGCTTTCTTT
cdr3_aa: CASSDRDREDLNTEAFF
d_call: TRBD1
j_call: TRBJ1-1
cdr3_length: 17
clone_size: -
v_call: TRBV6-1

cdr3_nt: TGTGCCAGCAGCCTCCCCTTGGGAGCGGGAGGGCCCTCGGATACGCAGTATTTT
cdr3_aa: CASSLPLGAGGPSDTQYF
d_call: TRBD2
j_call: TRBJ2-3
cdr3_length: 18
clone_size: once
v_call: TRBV7-3

cdr3_nt: TGCGCCAGCAGCCCGGACGCCGGGGGTTCTGAAGCTTTCTTT
cdr3_aa: CASSPDAGGSEAFF
d_call: -
j_call: TRBJ1-1
cdr3_length: 14
clone_size: -
v_call: TRBV5-1

cdr3_nt: TGTGCCAGCAGTATAGGACAGTCCTCTGGAAACACCATATATTTT
cdr3_aa: CASSIGQSSGNTIYF
d_call: -
j_call: TRBJ1-3
cdr3_length: 15
clone_size: many
v_call: TRBV5-8